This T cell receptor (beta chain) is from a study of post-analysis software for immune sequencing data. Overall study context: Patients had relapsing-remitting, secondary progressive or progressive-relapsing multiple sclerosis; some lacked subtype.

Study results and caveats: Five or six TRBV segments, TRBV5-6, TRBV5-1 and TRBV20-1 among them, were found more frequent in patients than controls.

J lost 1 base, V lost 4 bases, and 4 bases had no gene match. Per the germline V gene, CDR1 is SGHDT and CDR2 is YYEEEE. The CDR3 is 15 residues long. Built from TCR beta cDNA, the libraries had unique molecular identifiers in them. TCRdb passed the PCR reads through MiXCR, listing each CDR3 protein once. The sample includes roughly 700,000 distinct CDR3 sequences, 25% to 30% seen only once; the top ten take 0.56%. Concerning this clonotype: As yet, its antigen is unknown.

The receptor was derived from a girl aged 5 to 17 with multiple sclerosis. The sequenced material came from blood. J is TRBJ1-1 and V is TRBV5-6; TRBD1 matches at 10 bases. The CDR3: CASSEGTGANTEAFF. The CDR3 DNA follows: TGTGCCAGCAGCGAAGGGACAGGGGCGAACACTGAAGCTTTCTTT.